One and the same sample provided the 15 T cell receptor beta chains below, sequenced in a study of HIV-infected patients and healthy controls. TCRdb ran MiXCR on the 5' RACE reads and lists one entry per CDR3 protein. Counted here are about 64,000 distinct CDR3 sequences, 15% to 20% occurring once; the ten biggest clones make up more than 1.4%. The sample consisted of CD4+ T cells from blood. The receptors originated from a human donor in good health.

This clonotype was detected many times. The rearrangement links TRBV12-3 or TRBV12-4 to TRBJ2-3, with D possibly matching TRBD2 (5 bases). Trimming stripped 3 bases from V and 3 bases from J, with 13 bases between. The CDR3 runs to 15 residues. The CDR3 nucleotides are TGTGCCAGCAGTTTCGACTACCGTCCTACAGATACGCAGTATTTT. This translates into CASSFDYRPTDTQYF.

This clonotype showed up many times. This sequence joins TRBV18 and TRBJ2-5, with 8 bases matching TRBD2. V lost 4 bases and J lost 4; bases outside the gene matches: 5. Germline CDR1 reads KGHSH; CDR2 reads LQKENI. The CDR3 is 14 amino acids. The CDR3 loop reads CASSLYTSGETQYF. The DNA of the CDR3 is TGTGCCAGCTCACTATATACTAGCGGAGAGACCCAGTACTTC. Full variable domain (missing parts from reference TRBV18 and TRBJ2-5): NAGVMQNPRHLVRRRGQEARLRCSPMKGHSHVYWYRQLPEEGLKFMVYLQKENIIDESGMPKERFSAEFPKEGPSILRIQQVVRGDSAAYFCASSLYTSGETQYFGPGTRLLVL.

CDR3 nucleotide sequence: TGTGCCAGCTCACCACCGGTCGGTTCCCCTCACTACAATGAGCAGTTCTTC. It is translated as CASSPPVGSPHYNEQFF. The chain uses TRBV18 and TRBJ2-1; D is unclear. Germline V CDR1 and CDR2: KGHSH, LQKENI. The V end was cut by 0 bases, the J end by 3 bases, with 15 bases between. The CDR3 is made up of 17 amino acids.

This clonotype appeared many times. CDR3: CSASIPGSLAKNIQYF. In DNA, the CDR3 is TGCAGTGCTAGTATCCCAGGCTCACTAGCCAAAAACATTCAGTACTTC. The chain employs TRBV20-1 and TRBJ2-4; no clear D gene. V lost 3 bases and J lost 0, with 15 bases in between. The CDR3 consists of 16 residues. Germline V lookup: CDR1 DFQATT, CDR2 SNEGSKA (reference sequence).

DNA for the CDR3: TGCAGCGTTAGCGGGAGTGGGGGCAATGAGCAGTTCTTC. This codes for CSVSGSGGNEQFF. This chain uses TRBV29-1 with TRBJ2-1, with 8 bases that match TRBD2. V was pared by 5 bases and J by 6 bases, with 6 bases of the junction left unmatched. CDR1 is SQVTM and CDR2 is ANQGSEA in the germline V gene. This CDR3 has 13 amino acids.

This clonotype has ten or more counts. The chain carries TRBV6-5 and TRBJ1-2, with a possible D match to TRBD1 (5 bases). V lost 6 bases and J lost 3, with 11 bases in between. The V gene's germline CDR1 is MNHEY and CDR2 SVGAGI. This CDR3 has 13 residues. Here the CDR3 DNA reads TGTGCCAGCAGCCCCAGGGCTGACTATGGCTACACCTTC. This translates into CASSPRADYGYTF.

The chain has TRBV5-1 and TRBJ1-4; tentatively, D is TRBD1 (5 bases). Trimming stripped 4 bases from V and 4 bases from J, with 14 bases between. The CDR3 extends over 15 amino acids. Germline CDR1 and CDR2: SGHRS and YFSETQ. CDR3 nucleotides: TGCGCCAGCAGCCGTATCGCGGGGCTTAATGAAAAACTGTTTTTT. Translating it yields CASSRIAGLNEKLFF.

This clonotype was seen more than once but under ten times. The DNA of the CDR3 is TGTGCCAGCAGAGAAACGGTTTCGACAGGGCCTAATGAAAAACTGTTTTTT. It yields the protein CASRETVSTGPNEKLFF. The genes are TRBV6-1 and TRBJ1-4, with 7 bases fitting TRBD1. The CDR3 length is 17 residues. Germline-derived CDR1 and CDR2 are MNHNS and SASEGT. V lost 6 bases and J lost 3; bases outside the gene matches: 13.

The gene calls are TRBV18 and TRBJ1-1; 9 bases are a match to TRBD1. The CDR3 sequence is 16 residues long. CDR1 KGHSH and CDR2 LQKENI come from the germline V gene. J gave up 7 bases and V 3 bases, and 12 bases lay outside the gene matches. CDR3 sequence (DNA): TGTGCCAGCTCACCCTCATCGGGACAGGGTAATCATGAAGCTTTCTTT. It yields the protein CASSPSSGQGNHEAFF.

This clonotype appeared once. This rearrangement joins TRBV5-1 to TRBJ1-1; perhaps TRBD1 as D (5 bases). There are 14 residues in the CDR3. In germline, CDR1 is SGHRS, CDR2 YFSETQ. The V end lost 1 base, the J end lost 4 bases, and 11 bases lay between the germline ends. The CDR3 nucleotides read TGCGCCAGCAGCTTGCAGGGAGGGGTCACTGAAGCTTTCTTT. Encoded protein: CASSLQGGVTEAFF.

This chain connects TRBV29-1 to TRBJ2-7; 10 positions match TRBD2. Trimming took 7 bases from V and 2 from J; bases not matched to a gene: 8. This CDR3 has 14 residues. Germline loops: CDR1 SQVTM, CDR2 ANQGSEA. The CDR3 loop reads CSAQTGTSAYEQYF. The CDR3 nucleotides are TGCAGCGCCCAAACCGGGACTAGCGCCTACGAGCAGTACTTC.

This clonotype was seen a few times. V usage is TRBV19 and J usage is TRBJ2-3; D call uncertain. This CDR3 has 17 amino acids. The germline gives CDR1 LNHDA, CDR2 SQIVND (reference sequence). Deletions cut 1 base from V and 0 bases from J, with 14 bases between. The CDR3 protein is CASSIGASEVSTDTQYF. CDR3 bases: TGTGCCAGTAGTATAGGAGCTAGTGAAGTTAGCACAGATACGCAGTATTTT.

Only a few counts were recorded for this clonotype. For the CDR3, the DNA is TGTGCCAGCAGCGTAGGGGACACGGAGCAGTTCTTC. This sequence encodes CASSVGDTEQFF. The J gene is TRBJ2-1, the V gene TRBV9, with D tentatively TRBD1 (6 bases). Germline assignment: CDR1 SGDLS and CDR2 YYNGEE. The CDR3 loop spans 12 amino acids. Between the trimmed V and J ends, which lost 0 bases and 10 bases, there was a span of 8 bases.

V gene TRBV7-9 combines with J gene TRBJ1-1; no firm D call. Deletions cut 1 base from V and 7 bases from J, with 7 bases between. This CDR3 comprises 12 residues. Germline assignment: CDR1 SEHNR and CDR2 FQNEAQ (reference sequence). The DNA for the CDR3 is TGTGCCAGCAGCTTAGATGTGGGTGAAGCTTTCTTT. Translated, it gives CASSLDVGEAFF.

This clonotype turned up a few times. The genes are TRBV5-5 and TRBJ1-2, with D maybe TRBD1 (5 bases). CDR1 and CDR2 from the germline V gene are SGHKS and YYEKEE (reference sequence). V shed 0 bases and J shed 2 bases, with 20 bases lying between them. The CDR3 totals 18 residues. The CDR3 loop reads CASSLEGLRRVSNYGYTF. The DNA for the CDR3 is TGTGCCAGCAGCTTGGAGGGGCTACGAAGGGTTTCCAACTATGGCTACACCTTC.